This T cell receptor (beta chain) was sequenced for a study of glioma-infiltrating T cells. Amplification of TCR alpha and beta CDR3 regions from RNA used iRepertoire nested multiplex PCR. Input was 100-400 ng of tissue mRNA or PBMC total RNA. TCRdb reanalysed the multiplex PCR reads using MiXCR and keeps one entry per CDR3 protein. The table lists about 180,000 distinct CDR3 sequences, 43% of them singletons. Germline CDR1 reads MGHRA; CDR2 reads YSYEKL. V shed 0 bases and J shed 2 bases, with 11 bases lying between them. This CDR3 has 15 residues. This TCR was recovered from a human donor with low-grade glioma or glioblastoma, undergoing nonglioma brain surgery, or in good health (not recorded which). Material for sequencing was glioma tissue, nonneoplastic brain tissue, or PBMCs (not recorded which). The chain employs TRBV4-1 and TRBJ2-7, with D perhaps being TRBD1 or TRBD2 (5 bases each). The CDR3 DNA follows: TGCGCCAGCAGCCAAGAGATGGGACCCACCTACGAGCAGTACTTC. Its protein is CASSQEMGPTYEQYF.